Listed here are 22 T cell receptor beta chains from one sample, sequenced in a study of T cell responses to AZD1222 COVID-19 vaccine. Sequencing was performed with immunoSEQ multiplex PCR; in TCRdb, only in-frame clones are kept and a portion is missing. This sample has roughly 130,000 clones; around 90% occur once, and the top ten carry about 6%. The source material was peripheral blood, sampled on day 0 of AZD1222 vaccination. All receptors derive from an adult in good health.

The chain recombines TRBV9 with TRBJ2-2; possible D gene TRBD1, 5 bases. The germline V gene has CDR1 SGDLS and CDR2 YYNGEE. V dropped 0 bases and J dropped 7 bases, with 10 bases sitting between them. This CDR3 is built from 14 residues. The CDR3 DNA is TGTGCCAGCAGCGTAGCCCAGGGTTTCGGGGAGCTGTTTTTT. Translation: CASSVAQGFGELFF.

The rearrangement links TRBV28 to TRBJ1-4, with D possibly being TRBD1 (6 bases). V was cut by 3 bases and J by 6 bases, with 11 bases left in between. This CDR3 contains 14 residues. Germline V CDR1 and CDR2: MDHEN, SYDVKM. The CDR3 here is CASSLGAGHEKLFF. In nucleotides, the CDR3 is TGTGCCAGCAGTTTGGGGGCAGGTCATGAAAAACTGTTTTTT.

The chain couples TRBV30 to TRBJ1-5; D is unresolved. Looked up from germline, CDR1 is GTSNPN and CDR2 is SVGIG (reference sequence). This CDR3 region has 13 residues. The V end was cut by 2 bases, the J end by 7 bases, with 12 bases between. CDR3 nucleotide sequence: TGTGCCTGGAGTCCTCGCGGCGAGCAGCCCCAGCATTTT. Residues: CAWSPRGEQPQHF.

This chain joins TRBV9 and TRBJ2-7; the match to TRBD2 covers 12 bases. The V and J ends lost 4 bases and 3 bases, in that order; junction bases with no gene match: 11. Per germline, CDR1 SGDLS and CDR2 YYNGEE. The CDR3 has 17 residues. CDR3 coding DNA: TGTGCCAGCAGCCCCAGCGGGACTAGCGGGCTCCACTACGAGCAGTACTTC. Its translation is CASSPSGTSGLHYEQYF.

The chain has TRBV30 and TRBJ1-5, with 8 bases that match TRBD1. Germline assignment: CDR1 GTSNPN and CDR2 SVGIG (reference sequence). This CDR3 spans 15 amino acids. V lost 2 bases and J lost 0; bases outside the gene matches: 3. The CDR3 nucleotides are TGTGCCTGGAGTTTCGGACAGGGTAGCAATCAGCCCCAGCATTTT. Translated: CAWSFGQGSNQPQHF. Filled out from reference TRBV30 and TRBJ1-5, the complete variable domain reads SQTIHQWPATLVQPVGSPLSLECTVEGTSNPNLYWYRQAAGRGLQLLFYSVGIGQISSEVPQNLSASRPQDRQFILSSKKLLLSDSGFYLCAWSFGQGSNQPQHFGDGTRLSIL.

This sequence joins TRBV6-1 and TRBJ2-7, with 7 bases matching TRBD1. This CDR3 region has 16 residues. The germline CDR1 and CDR2 sequences are MNHNS and SASEGT. After removal of 4 bases from V and 3 bases from J, the junction contained 12 bases not matched to a gene. The CDR3 DNA reads as TGTGCCAGCAGTGGTTTAGGGGGCTTTACCCACTACGAGCAGTACTTC. Translating it yields CASSGLGGFTHYEQYF.

This clone was recorded a few times. The chain joins TRBV5-1 to TRBJ2-7, with D possibly being TRBD2 (5 bases). The length of the CDR3 is 14 residues. Germline CDR1 is SGHRS and CDR2 is YFSETQ. V was clipped by 0 bases and J by 2 bases, with 9 bases between them. The CDR3: CASSLGSGTYEQYF. The CDR3 bases are TGCGCCAGCAGCTTGGGATCCGGGACCTACGAGCAGTACTTC.

This chain connects TRBV9 to TRBJ2-3; either TRBD1 or TRBD2 may supply D (5 bases each). Germline V gene data show CDR1 as SGDLS and CDR2 as YYNGEE. V lost 3 bases, J lost 5 bases, and 10 bases lay in between. This CDR3 has 13 residues. The CDR3 is CASSGGTEDTQYF. CDR3 in DNA: TGTGCCAGCAGCGGGGGGACGGAAGATACGCAGTATTTT.

In DNA, the CDR3 is TGTGCCAGCAGTGAATCCCCCTCGGGTTCCAATGAGCAGTTCTTC. This gives the protein CASSESPSGSNEQFF. The chain uses TRBV25-1 and TRBJ2-1; no reliable D call. The CDR3 is made up of 15 amino acids. Germline V gives CDR1 MGHDK, CDR2 SYGVNS. V dropped 1 base and J dropped 6 bases, with 13 bases sitting between them.

The chain recombines TRBV5-6 with TRBJ1-2; the match to TRBD1 covers 9 bases. The junction had 6 bases not matched to a gene; V was cut back by 4 bases and J by 5 bases. This CDR3 region has 14 residues. Looked up from germline, CDR1 is SGHDT and CDR2 is YYEEEE. The chain's CDR3 is CASSVGQGPYGYTF. Written as DNA, the CDR3 is TGTGCCAGCAGCGTTGGACAGGGGCCATATGGCTACACCTTC.

The genes are TRBV6-5 and TRBJ2-7; D is possibly TRBD1 (6 bases). Germline loops: CDR1 MNHEY, CDR2 SVGAGI. The ends were cut back, 0 bases at V and 1 base at J, with 10 bases in the middle. The CDR3 runs to 15 residues. CDR3 in amino acids: CASSYSQGSSYEQYF. CDR3 coding DNA: TGTGCCAGCAGTTACTCGCAGGGGTCTTCCTACGAGCAGTACTTC.

The rearrangement joins TRBV7-9 to TRBJ1-6; D might be TRBD1 (6 bases). Deletions cut 2 bases from V and 8 bases from J, with 7 bases between. Germline V gene data show CDR1 as SEHNR and CDR2 as FQNEAQ (reference sequence). The CDR3 loop spans 13 amino acids. CDR3: CASSLKGDSPLHF. The CDR3 DNA reads as TGTGCCAGCAGCTTAAAGGGGGATTCACCCCTCCACTTT.

The gene calls are TRBV19 and TRBJ2-7, with D possibly matching TRBD1 (5 bases). This CDR3 contains 15 residues. From germline, CDR1 is LNHDA and CDR2 SQIVND (reference sequence). V lost 2 bases and J 0 bases, leaving 11 bases between the germline ends. CDR3: CASSISRTLSYEQYF. The CDR3 DNA is TGTGCCAGTAGTATATCGCGGACACTCTCCTACGAGCAGTACTTC.

The gene calls are TRBV27 and TRBJ2-7, with 10 bases identical to TRBD1. The CDR3 covers 16 residues. Germline loops: CDR1 MNHEY, CDR2 SMNVEV (reference sequence). Trimming took 6 bases from V and 0 from J; bases not matched to a gene: 8. The CDR3 DNA is TGTGCCAGCAGGAGTGTGCGGACAGGGGGCTCCTACGAGCAGTACTTC. It codes for CASRSVRTGGSYEQYF.

V and J are TRBV28 and TRBJ2-5; D is tentatively TRBD1 or TRBD2 (5 bases each). The V and J ends lost 4 bases and 2 bases respectively, with 14 bases between them. CDR3 length: 15 amino acids. CDR1 and CDR2 from the germline V gene are MDHEN and SYDVKM. DNA of the CDR3: TGTGCCAGCAGTTCCCTTGGGGGAACACAAGAGACCCAGTACTTC. It encodes CASSSLGGTQETQYF.

The chain employs TRBV10-3 and TRBJ2-7; D is ambiguous. Germline assignment: CDR1 ENHRY and CDR2 SYGVKD. V was pared by 3 bases and J by 6 bases, with 21 bases between. The CDR3 length is 16 residues. DNA of the CDR3: TGTGCCATCAGTGATCCCCGCGGCGGTAAGCCGGGCGAGCAGTACTTC. This encodes CAISDPRGGKPGEQYF.

The gene calls are TRBV14 and TRBJ1-1; D uncertain. Germline CDR1 SGHDN, CDR2 FVKESK. This CDR3 has 12 amino acids. V was clipped by 4 bases and J by 0 bases, with 3 bases between them. The CDR3 DNA is TGTGCCAGCAGCCTCATGAACACTGAAGCTTTCTTT. As protein: CASSLMNTEAFF.

The chain recombines TRBV30 with TRBJ1-5; D perhaps matches TRBD1 (5 bases). The CDR3 covers 16 residues. V was clipped by 2 bases and J by 4 bases, with 18 bases between them. The germline V gene encodes CDR1 GTSNPN and CDR2 SVGIG (reference sequence). CDR3 sequence reads: CAWSTGRSSTNQPQHF. CDR3 sequence (DNA): TGTGCCTGGAGTACAGGCCGCAGTTCGACGAATCAGCCCCAGCATTTT.

This clone came up once. The chain recombines TRBV19 with TRBJ2-5; 8 nucleotides match TRBD2. The CDR3 loop spans 16 amino acids. Trimming at V came to 2 bases and at J to 2 bases, leaving 7 bases not matched to a gene. Germline lookup yields CDR1 LNHDA and CDR2 SQIVND (reference sequence). The CDR3: CASSITGGIIQETQYF. Written as DNA, the CDR3 is TGTGCCAGTAGTATAACGGGAGGGATTATACAAGAGACCCAGTACTTC.

The chain employs TRBV27 and TRBJ2-2; 10 bases match TRBD1. The V and J ends lost 5 bases and 5 bases, in that order; junction bases with no gene match: 5. Germline V gene lookup returns CDR1 MNHEY and CDR2 SMNVEV (reference sequence). The CDR3 totals 15 residues. DNA of the CDR3: TGTGCCAGCAGTGGGACAGGGGAGGTAACCGGGGAGCTGTTTTTT. It specifies CASSGTGEVTGELFF.

The chain uses TRBV7-6 and TRBJ2-1; 8 bases are shared with TRBD1. The CDR3 is 17 amino acids. Germline loops: CDR1 SGHVS, CDR2 FNYEAQ. With 1 base clipped from V and 5 bases from J, the junction kept 10 bases outside the gene matches. This CDR3 reads CASSLVFRTGINNEQFF. The CDR3 DNA reads TGTGCCAGCAGCTTAGTTTTCCGGACAGGGATCAACAATGAGCAGTTCTTC.

This clone showed up just once. An end of the junction does not agree with germline; a read error may underlie this. The V call is TRBV18, the J call TRBJ1-3; a possible D gene is TRBD1 (5 bases). The CDR3 is 13 residues long. From germline, CDR1 is KGHSH and CDR2 LQKENI. This CDR3 is CASSPGQGITIYF. The CDR3 DNA sequence: TGTGCCAGCTCACCCGGGCAGGGAATCACCATATATTTT.